This T cell receptor (beta chain) was sequenced during a study of T cell responses to AZD1222 COVID-19 vaccine. Study-wide findings and caveats: Mapped onto spike, vaccine-associated CD4 TCRs spanned it and were dominant at 160-218 and 743-854. Clonal diversity was possibly underestimated, and the donors were mostly white British, with more females.

The CDR3 has 14 amino acids. Trimming removed 3 bases at V and 2 bases at J, with 11 bases between. Germline CDR1 SGHDN, CDR2 FVKESK. Remarks on this clone: Its antigen remains unidentified.

Measured with immunoSEQ multiplex PCR; TCRdb has only the in-frame clones, and not every one. The sample carries 140,000 to 150,000 clones, over 80% recorded once. Second doses at about 4 or about 12 weeks were pooled. This specimen consisted of peripheral blood, obtained 28 days after the second AZD1222 dose. This TCR derives from an adult who received the AZD1222 COVID-19 vaccine. The rearrangement links TRBV14 to TRBJ2-7; either TRBD1 or TRBD2 may fit D (5 bases each). This chain's CDR3 is CASSHPGPTYEQYF. In DNA form, the CDR3 reads TGTGCCAGCAGCCACCCGGGACCGACCTACGAGCAGTACTTC.